The clone carrying this T cell receptor beta chain was detected many times. The germline gives CDR1 SQVTM, CDR2 ANQGSEA. The ends were cut back, 5 bases at V and 5 bases at J, with 9 bases in the middle. This CDR3 contains 11 residues. Amplified regions were TCR beta CDR3 sequences from RNA transcripts. An initial round of RT-PCR targeting the TCR CDR3 relied on the HTBI primer set. One entry per CDR3 protein, called by TCRdb with MiXCR from the multiplex PCR reads. The repertoire includes about 560,000 distinct CDR3 sequences, approximately 15% of them detected once, and approximately 20% sits in the top ten. This entry belongs to a study of T cells in Graves' hyperthyroidism and ophthalmopathy.

The receptor was isolated from a woman in her late teens or twenties with Graves' hyperthyroidism. The sequencing sample was made of blood. This chain uses TRBV29-1 with TRBJ2-5; D unclear. The DNA for the CDR3 is TGCAGCGTTACATTAGGGGAGACCCAGTACTTC. This gives the protein CSVTLGETQYF.